Below are 20 T cell receptor beta chains sequenced from a single sample in a study of blood T cell repertoires in COVID-19. Sequenced by immunoSEQ multiplex PCR; TCRdb stores in-frame clones only, minus some. Of roughly 500,000 clones in the sample, 70% to 90% were seen once. What was sequenced was PBMCs or T cells enriched from blood (not recorded which). These receptor sequences come from a woman in her 40s who had recovered from COVID-19.

V and J are TRBV7-2 and TRBJ2-1; weak D call: TRBD2 (5 bases). V lost 0 bases and J 4 bases, leaving 10 bases between the germline ends. The germline V gene has CDR1 SGHTA and CDR2 FQGNSA. The CDR3 consists of 15 residues. The CDR3 nucleotides read TGTGCCAGCAGCTTAGCAGGGAGTGAGTACAATGAGCAGTTCTTC. Encoded protein: CASSLAGSEYNEQFF.

This chain connects TRBV2 to TRBJ1-4; 8 nucleotides align to TRBD1. With V trimmed by 6 bases and J by 7 bases, 7 bases remained unmatched. The CDR3 has 14 residues. Germline CDR1 and CDR2: SNHLY and FYNNEI. CDR3 sequence reads: CASRDRVGGEKLFF. DNA for the CDR3: TGTGCCAGCAGGGACAGGGTCGGTGGTGAAAAACTGTTTTTT.

The J gene is TRBJ2-7, the V gene TRBV4-1; TRBD2 matches at 7 bases. This CDR3 is built from 15 residues. CDR1 and CDR2 from the germline V gene are MGHRA and YSYEKL. V lost 4 bases to trimming and J lost 5 bases; unmatched junction nucleotides: 11. The CDR3 spells CASSRVDAGAHEQYF. The DNA of the CDR3 is TGCGCCAGCAGCCGCGTCGACGCGGGAGCCCACGAGCAGTACTTC.

The chain carries TRBV3-1 (or the pseudogene TRBV3-2) and TRBJ1-3; D is perhaps TRBD1 (5 bases). The germline V gene has CDR1 LGHDT and CDR2 YNNKEL (reference sequence). This CDR3 region has 17 residues. Trimming took off 1 base at V and 0 bases at J, with 13 bases between the two ends. The CDR3 reads CASSQVKGASSGNTIYF. CDR3 nucleotide sequence: TGTGCCAGCAGCCAAGTGAAAGGGGCCAGCTCTGGAAACACCATATATTTT.

This clone showed up just a few times. The chain is built from TRBV7-6 and TRBJ2-2; possible D gene TRBD2, 5 bases. This CDR3 contains 20 residues. V dropped 5 bases and J dropped 3 bases, with 28 bases sitting between them. Germline CDR1 and CDR2: SGHVS and FNYEAQ. CDR3: CASSPSRAAFLSKDTGELFF. The CDR3 DNA is TGTGCCAGCAGCCCGTCGCGGGCAGCCTTTCTTTCAAAGGACACCGGGGAGCTGTTTTTT.

The rearrangement uses TRBV7-9 and TRBJ2-3, with 9 bases fitting TRBD1. The trim removed 5 bases at V and 2 bases at J, leaving 8 bases unmatched. This CDR3 has 16 amino acids. The germline gives CDR1 SEHNR, CDR2 FQNEAQ (reference sequence). The DNA of the CDR3 is TGTGCCAGCAGCCCTGAAGGGACAGGGTACACAGATACGCAGTATTTT. Translating it yields CASSPEGTGYTDTQYF. The entire variable domain, with the rest obtained from reference TRBV7-9 and TRBJ2-3, is as follows: DTGVSQNPRHKITKRGQNVTFRCDPISEHNRLYWYRQTLGQGPEFLTYFQNEAQLEKSRLLSDRFSAERPKGSFSTLEIQRTEQGDSAMYLCASSPEGTGYTDTQYFGPGTRLTVL.

The table lists this clone with a count of one. The genes are TRBV7-9 and TRBJ1-5, with a tentative D call TRBD1 (6 bases). The CDR3 spans 15 residues. Germline CDR1 and CDR2: SEHNR and FQNEAQ (reference sequence). Trimming left V 1 base short and J 6 bases short, with 13 bases between. CDR3 sequence: CASSLDMTGGQPQHF. For the CDR3, the DNA is TGTGCCAGCAGCTTAGATATGACAGGAGGTCAGCCCCAGCATTTT.

The V call is TRBV4-3, the J call TRBJ1-3; perhaps TRBD1 as D (5 bases). The CDR3 runs to 14 residues. Germline assignment: CDR1 LGHNA and CDR2 YSLEER. V lost 4 bases, J lost 0 bases, and 7 bases lay in between. The CDR3 sequence is CASSPDSSGNTIYF. CDR3 nucleotides: TGCGCCAGCAGCCCAGACAGCTCTGGAAACACCATATATTTT.

V gene TRBV4-1 combines with J gene TRBJ1-2; D ambiguous. Germline assignment: CDR1 MGHRA and CDR2 YSYEKL. The V end lost 0 bases, the J end lost 3 bases, and 5 bases lay between the germline ends. The CDR3 sequence is 13 residues long. CDR3 residues: CASSQEEDYGYTF. The CDR3 DNA follows: TGCGCCAGCAGCCAAGAAGAGGACTATGGCTACACCTTC.

A few counts support this clone. The rearrangement uses TRBV7-9 and TRBJ2-2, with 7 bases fitting TRBD1. V was pared by 6 bases and J by 2 bases, with 6 bases of the junction left unmatched. Germline values: CDR1 SEHNR, CDR2 FQNEAQ (reference sequence). This CDR3 contains 15 residues. This CDR3 is CASSPGTVNTGELFF. CDR3 bases: TGTGCCAGCAGTCCTGGGACAGTTAACACCGGGGAGCTGTTTTTT.

The chain joins TRBV7-2 to TRBJ2-7; tentative D call: TRBD2 (5 bases). Germline V gives CDR1 SGHTA, CDR2 FQGNSA. This CDR3 contains 16 residues. V dropped 3 bases and J dropped 0 bases, with 15 bases sitting between them. The CDR3: CASSLSGGGSSYEQYF. CDR3 coding DNA: TGTGCCAGCAGCTTGAGTGGCGGAGGTAGCTCCTACGAGCAGTACTTC.

This rearrangement joins TRBV6-5 to TRBJ1-2; D call uncertain. Germline CDR1 is MNHEY and CDR2 is SVGAGI. V was pared by 1 base and J by 7 bases, with 16 bases between. The CDR3 spans 15 residues. CDR3 nucleotides: TGTGCCAGCAGTTACTGGGGAGGGAATAAAGTTGGCTACACCTTC. This sequence encodes CASSYWGGNKVGYTF.

This clone was recorded only once. This chain connects TRBV5-1 to TRBJ2-7; D may be TRBD2 (6 bases). The V gene lost 4 bases and the J gene lost 6 bases, with 14 bases spanning the gap. The germline CDR1 and CDR2 sequences are SGHRS and YFSETQ. CDR3 size: 13 residues. This CDR3 reads CASSDVWGGEQYF. The DNA for the CDR3 is TGCGCCAGCAGCGACGTTTGGGGAGGCGAGCAGTACTTC.

In DNA, the CDR3 is TGTGCCAGCAGCACGGAACAACTAGCGGGGTACGGGGAGCTGTTTTTT. Translating gives CASSTEQLAGYGELFF. The chain is built from TRBV5-4 and TRBJ2-2, with 10 bases matching TRBD2. V was clipped by 4 bases and J by 7 bases; unmatched bases: 10. This CDR3 has 16 amino acids. CDR1 is SGHNT and CDR2 is YYREEE in the germline V gene (reference sequence).

The chain combines TRBV5-1 with TRBJ1-5; 9 nucleotides line up with TRBD1. V gave up 3 bases and J gave up 2 bases; unmatched junction bases: 6. The germline gives CDR1 SGHRS, CDR2 YFSETQ. The CDR3 has 16 residues. Written as DNA, the CDR3 is TGCGCCAGCAGCTCGGGACAGGGCGAAGGCAATCAGCCCCAGCATTTT. Its protein product is CASSSGQGEGNQPQHF.

The J gene is TRBJ2-7, the V gene TRBV5-1; a possible D gene is TRBD1 (5 bases). Germline-derived CDR1 and CDR2 are SGHRS and YFSETQ. There are 15 residues in the CDR3. Trimming shortened V by 0 bases and J by 0 bases, and 10 bases separated the two germline ends. The CDR3 is CASSLGQFSSYEQYF. CDR3 nucleotide sequence: TGCGCCAGCAGCTTGGGACAGTTTAGCTCCTACGAGCAGTACTTC.

The chain carries TRBV19 and TRBJ1-1; no clear D. Germline V CDR1 and CDR2: LNHDA, SQIVND (reference sequence). V dropped 1 base and J dropped 5 bases, with 14 bases sitting between them. The CDR3 is 15 residues long. The DNA of the CDR3 is TGTGCCAGTAGTATAGCGGGTGGCTTCGGGACTGAAGCTTTCTTT. It codes for CASSIAGGFGTEAFF.

The chain has TRBV28 and TRBJ2-5; D may be TRBD1 (5 bases). The CDR3 sequence is 15 residues long. Deletions cut 5 bases from V and 0 bases from J, with 13 bases between. Germline CDR1 is MDHEN and CDR2 is SYDVKM. The CDR3 nucleotides are TGTGCCAGCAGTACCCGACAGACGTACCAAGAGACCCAGTACTTC. This codes for CASSTRQTYQETQYF.

CDR3 amino acids: CASSQGLLYNQPQHF. The CDR3 nucleotides read TGTGCCAGCAGCCAAGGCCTTCTCTACAATCAGCCCCAGCATTTT. The chain couples TRBV3-1 (or the pseudogene TRBV3-2) to TRBJ1-5; no clear D gene. Trimming stripped 1 base from V and 3 bases from J, with 10 bases between. The CDR3 has 15 amino acids. The germline CDR1 and CDR2 sequences are LGHDT and YNNKEL (reference sequence).

J is TRBJ2-2 and V is TRBV7-9; D not certain. CDR1 and CDR2 (germline): SEHNR, FQNEAQ (reference sequence). The CDR3 spans 16 residues. Trimming left V 5 bases short and J 4 bases short, with 17 bases between. The CDR3 DNA reads as TGTGCCAGCAGCCCAAGGCTCAGCGAGACCACCGGGGAGCTGTTTTTT. Its translation is CASSPRLSETTGELFF.